The TCR beta chain under discussion was sequenced for a study of spatial heterogeneity in lung cancer. TCRdb processed the 5' RACE reads anew with MiXCR; each CDR3 protein has one entry. Among some 44,000 distinct CDR3 sequences listed, roughly 13% were seen once. This clonotype was detected only a few times. Unmatched junction bases numbered 9, after V lost 4 bases and J lost 0 bases. The germline V gene encodes CDR1 SGDLS and CDR2 YYNGEE. There are 17 residues in the CDR3. Regarding time point: sample taken at primary tumor resection. From tumor, nontumor lung or frozen PBMC, whole RNA was taken unsorted for sequencing.

This chain connects TRBV9 to TRBJ2-5; 10 bases map to TRBD2. The material sequenced was PBMCs, taken at surgery. This sequence originates from a male donor with early-stage non-small cell lung cancer. The DNA for the CDR3 is TGTGCCAGCAGCAGGGGACTAGCGAGACAGTACCAAGAGACCCAGTACTTC. Translating gives CASSRGLARQYQETQYF.